This T cell receptor beta chain was found in a study of blood T cell repertoires in COVID-19. The J segment lost 7 bases and the V segment lost 2 bases, leaving 3 bases of the junction unmatched. Germline CDR1 is MNHEY and CDR2 is SVGAGI. The CDR3 extends over 14 amino acids. The method was immunoSEQ multiplex PCR; TCRdb's version includes in-frame clones alone and lacks a portion of them. Here the sample spans about 110,000 clones, about 88% being singletons. The V call is TRBV6-5, the J call TRBJ1-5, with TRBD1 identical over 9 bases. Source material: peripheral blood. The sequence was collected from a man between 35 and 55 years old with acute or convalescent COVID-19. CDR3 nucleotide sequence: TGTGCCAGCAGTTACACGGGACAGGGACAGCCCCAGCATTTT. Its translation is CASSYTGQGQPQHF.